This T cell receptor (beta chain) was identified during a study of CD8+ T cells in alopecia areata. About the study: Treated patients took oral tofacitinib at 5 to 10 mg twice daily. Points from the study as a whole: Lesional scalp, especially alopecia totalis/universalis, showed higher clonality than normal scalp.

Remarks on this clone: What it binds is not known.

Germline V gene lookup returns CDR1 LNHDA and CDR2 SQIVND (reference sequence). The CDR3 runs to 15 residues. Unmatched junction bases numbered 7, after V lost 4 bases and J lost 2 bases. RNA extraction was followed by reverse transcription into cDNA, which acted as the sequencing template. The repertoire was sequenced with immunoSEQ multiplex PCR; TCRdb's copy has only in-frame clones and lacks some. The data show some 88,000 clones, with around 47% seen just once and less than 20% held by the top ten. Treatment defined: oral pan-JAK inhibitor, 5-10 mg twice daily. The J gene is TRBJ1-1, the V gene TRBV19, with 7 positions matching TRBD1. This sample comprised CD8+ T cells sorted from blood, obtained at week 24, from a patient treated with tofacitinib. The receptor was derived from a human donor with alopecia areata. The CDR3 spells CASSTPGQRNTEAFF. CDR3 bases: TGTGCCAGTAGTACACCGGGACAGCGAAACACTGAAGCTTTCTTT.